The clone carrying this T cell receptor beta chain was seen only a few times. The record originates from a study of patients and donors after allogeneic stem cell transplantation. The junction had 4 bases not matched to a gene; V was cut back by 4 bases and J by 6 bases. CDR3 length equals 15 residues. TCRdb called the RT-PCR reads again in MiXCR, with one record for every CDR3 protein. The sample has 190,000 or so distinct CDR3 sequences; 38% are singletons. The sample comprised blood, either unsorted or a sorted T cell fraction (not recorded which). This chain connects TRBV12-3 or TRBV12-4 to TRBJ2-2; 11 bases agree with TRBD1. The receptor's source is a human donor who was either an allogeneic HSCT recipient or a stem cell or donor lymphocyte infusion donor (not recorded which). It is not recorded whose cells these are; they may come from a transplant donor. CDR3 coding DNA: TGTGCCAGCAGTTCCGGACAGGGGGCGGCCGGGGAGCTGTTTTTT. Encoded protein: CASSSGQGAAGELFF.